What follows are 30 T cell receptor beta chains derived from one specimen sequenced in a study of shared clonotypes between healthy human individuals. Sequencing was performed with immunoSEQ multiplex PCR; in TCRdb, only in-frame clones are kept and a portion is missing. The sample lists some 680,000 clones, around 73% occurring once. The sample comprised memory CD4+ T cells sorted from blood. Subset in this sample: CD45RA-negative fraction. These receptors were obtained from a woman in her twenties or thirties in good health.

The CDR3 nucleotides read TGTGCCATCAGTGAGTCCGGGGGGCCGTATAGCAATCAGCCCCAGCATTTT. Its protein is CAISESGGPYSNQPQHF. This chain connects TRBV10-3 to TRBJ1-5; D may be TRBD1 (6 bases). CDR1 ENHRY and CDR2 SYGVKD come from the germline V gene. The V and J ends lost 0 bases and 0 bases respectively, with 12 bases between them. This CDR3 contains 17 residues.

The rearrangement joins TRBV15 to TRBJ2-3, with 11 bases matching TRBD1. Germline V gene data show CDR1 as LNHNV and CDR2 as YYDKDF (reference sequence). V shed 0 bases, J shed 10 bases, and the junction held 9 bases outside the gene matches. This CDR3 region has 16 residues. CDR3 nucleotide sequence: TGTGCCACCAGCAGAGACGGGACAGGGGGGCGGGCGTCGCAGTATTTT. This codes for CATSRDGTGGRASQYF.

This chain links TRBV27 with TRBJ2-3; D might be TRBD1 or TRBD2, each matching 5 bases. V dropped 2 bases and J dropped 2 bases, with 14 bases sitting between them. The CDR3 length is 16 residues. Germline V gene data show CDR1 as MNHEY and CDR2 as SMNVEV (reference sequence). The CDR3 protein is CASSLNSGTNTDTQYF. CDR3 nucleotides: TGTGCCAGCAGTTTAAACTCTGGGACGAACACAGATACGCAGTATTTT.

This chain connects TRBV25-1 to TRBJ1-6; 9 nucleotides match TRBD1. Germline V lookup: CDR1 MGHDK, CDR2 SYGVNS. V lost 6 bases and J lost 10; bases outside the gene matches: 10. This CDR3 contains 15 residues. In DNA, the CDR3 is TGTGCCAGCAGAAAGACAGGGGGTTTGGGCTCACCCCTCCACTTT. Translated: CASRKTGGLGSPLHF.

This rearrangement joins TRBV7-9 to TRBJ2-5; 9 bases fit TRBD2. The CDR3 runs 16 residues. Germline V gives CDR1 SEHNR, CDR2 FQNEAQ (reference sequence). The junction had 4 bases not matched to a gene; V was cut back by 2 bases and J by 0 bases. CDR3 sequence: CASSLWASGNQETQYF. DNA for the CDR3: TGTGCCAGCAGCTTATGGGCTAGCGGGAACCAAGAGACCCAGTACTTC.

The CDR3 region is CASSQGLAGTPEQFF. DNA for the CDR3: TGTGCCAGCAGCCAGGGACTAGCGGGTACGCCGGAGCAGTTCTTC. The chain combines TRBV11-3 with TRBJ2-1; 12 bases are a match to TRBD2. Germline trimming cut 5 bases from V and 10 bases from J; bases unmatched to any gene: 9. Germline assignment: CDR1 SGHNT and CDR2 YENEEA. There are 15 residues in the CDR3.

The gene calls are TRBV28 and TRBJ1-1, with D maybe TRBD1 (6 bases). Trimming took off 6 bases at V and 2 bases at J, with 10 bases between the two ends. This CDR3 region has 13 residues. Germline V gene data show CDR1 as MDHEN and CDR2 as SYDVKM. CDR3 loop: CASRWGQNTEAFF. Written as DNA, the CDR3 is TGTGCCAGCAGGTGGGGACAAAACACTGAAGCTTTCTTT.

In this sample, this clone turned up once. The junction differs from germline at one of its ends, possibly a read error. V is TRBV7-9 and J is TRBJ2-1; 11 bases agree with TRBD2. This CDR3 has 15 residues. Germline loops: CDR1 SEHNR, CDR2 FQNEAQ (reference sequence). CDR3 residues: CASSLAGGRLNEQFF. CDR3 sequence (DNA): TGTGCCAGCAGCCTAGCGGGAGGCCGTCTCAATGAGCAGTTCTTC.

A few counts support this clone. The V gene is TRBV5-1, the J gene TRBJ2-5; TRBD1 agrees at 7 bases. Germline trimming cut 5 bases from V and 1 base from J; bases unmatched to any gene: 11. Germline loops: CDR1 SGHRS, CDR2 YFSETQ. This CDR3 is 16 amino acids long. The CDR3 DNA follows: TGCGCCAGCAGGCAGGGACAGCCCGTCCCCCAAGAGACCCAGTACTTC. It translates to CASRQGQPVPQETQYF.

The chain uses TRBV10-1 and TRBJ1-1; 10 nucleotides align to TRBD1. This CDR3 has 16 residues. V trimming: 7 bases; J trimming: 0 bases; junction bases outside the gene matches: 8. Germline V gene sequence: CDR1 WNHNN, CDR2 SYGVQD (reference sequence). Written as DNA, the CDR3 is TGCGCCAGCATTCGGACAGGGGGGAACCTGAACACTGAAGCTTTCTTT. Protein: CASIRTGGNLNTEAFF.

The rearrangement uses TRBV11-2 and TRBJ1-2, with 8 nucleotides matching TRBD1. Germline CDR1 reads SGHAT; CDR2 reads FQNNGV. Trimming took 3 bases from V and 7 from J; bases not matched to a gene: 10. The CDR3 loop spans 15 amino acids. CDR3 nucleotides: TGTGCCAGCAGCTTGAACAGGGGGAGGGAGTCTGGCTACACCTTC. It yields the protein CASSLNRGRESGYTF.

The V call is TRBV2, the J call TRBJ2-5; no reliable D call. Trimming cost V 2 bases and J 1 base, with 8 bases left between them. The CDR3 contains 14 residues. The V gene's germline CDR1 is SNHLY and CDR2 FYNNEI. CDR3 amino acids: CASSETTVQETQYF. CDR3 nucleotides: TGTGCCAGCAGTGAAACCACAGTCCAAGAGACCCAGTACTTC.

The sample holds one count of this clone. The rearrangement joins TRBV27 to TRBJ2-7; D ambiguous. There are 14 residues in the CDR3. V was trimmed by 11 bases and J by 1 base, leaving 18 bases between them. Germline V gene lookup returns CDR1 MNHEY and CDR2 SMNVEV (reference sequence). CDR3 region: CAPEPTPVSYEQYF. CDR3 bases: TGTGCCCCAGAGCCGACCCCAGTTTCCTACGAGCAGTACTTC.

The chain is built from TRBV5-8 and TRBJ2-3; 12 bases are shared with TRBD2. Germline V CDR1 and CDR2: SGHTS, YDEGEE. The J segment lost 5 bases and the V segment lost 2 bases, leaving 3 bases of the junction unmatched. The CDR3 contains 15 residues. CDR3 nucleotide sequence: TGTGCCAGCAGCTTTTCTAGCGGGAGGGGAGATACGCAGTATTTT. It yields the protein CASSFSSGRGDTQYF.

This sequence joins TRBV19 and TRBJ2-6, with 12 bases fitting TRBD2. This CDR3 contains 19 residues. The germline gives CDR1 LNHDA, CDR2 SQIVND (reference sequence). With 5 bases clipped from V and 2 bases from J, the junction kept 10 bases outside the gene matches. The CDR3 sequence: CASSSFGLAGSTGANVLTF. For the CDR3, the DNA is TGTGCCAGTAGTTCCTTTGGACTAGCGGGATCTACTGGGGCCAACGTCCTGACTTTC.

The V gene is TRBV5-4, the J gene TRBJ2-4; the match to TRBD1 covers 7 bases. The CDR3 runs 14 residues. Trimming took 4 bases from V and 3 from J; bases not matched to a gene: 4. Germline V CDR1 and CDR2: SGHNT, YYREEE (reference sequence). CDR3 loop: CASSTTGDKNIQYF. CDR3 coding DNA: TGTGCCAGCAGCACCACAGGGGACAAAAACATTCAGTACTTC.

The V gene is TRBV4-1, the J gene TRBJ1-1, with 8 bases that match TRBD1. The CDR3 is made up of 16 amino acids. V was clipped by 0 bases and J by 5 bases; unmatched bases: 8. Per germline, CDR1 MGHRA and CDR2 YSYEKL. The CDR3 DNA reads as TGCGCCAGCAGCCAAGATACAGGGGGGACGGTAACTGAAGCTTTCTTT. It specifies CASSQDTGGTVTEAFF.

This chain connects TRBV29-1 to TRBJ2-7; D possibly corresponds to TRBD1 (6 bases). V lost 5 bases and J 3 bases, leaving 11 bases between the germline ends. The CDR3 contains 12 residues. The germline V gene encodes CDR1 SQVTM and CDR2 ANQGSEA. CDR3 sequence reads: CSVTGSRYEQYF. The CDR3, as DNA: TGCAGCGTTACAGGGTCCCGCTACGAGCAGTACTTC.

This rearrangement joins TRBV10-1 to TRBJ2-2, with D perhaps given as TRBD1 or TRBD2 (5 bases each). V was trimmed by 6 bases and J by 2 bases, leaving 10 bases between them. This CDR3 has 14 residues. Looked up from germline, CDR1 is WNHNN and CDR2 is SYGVQD (reference sequence). The CDR3 DNA is TGCGCCAGCAGAGTAGGGACCAACACCGGGGAGCTGTTTTTT. Residues: CASRVGTNTGELFF.

DNA for the CDR3: TGCGCCAGCAGCCTGGGGACTGCAACAAGCACAGATACGCAGTATTTT. It is translated as CASSLGTATSTDTQYF. This chain uses TRBV5-1 with TRBJ2-3, with a weak D call TRBD2 (6 bases). CDR3 length equals 16 residues. V was trimmed by 4 bases and J by 0 bases, leaving 15 bases between them. In germline, CDR1 is SGHRS, CDR2 YFSETQ.

CDR3 region: CASRPDMAYEQYF. The CDR3 DNA reads TGTGCCAGCAGACCTGACATGGCCTACGAGCAGTACTTC. The J gene is TRBJ2-7, the V gene TRBV2; D ambiguous. Germline CDR1 is SNHLY and CDR2 is FYNNEI. Trimming left V 6 bases short and J 2 bases short, with 11 bases between. The CDR3 sequence is 13 residues long.

Notes on this clone: This same CDR3 is encoded by further DNA sequences in the sample. The chain links TRBV7-2 to TRBJ1-6; 8 nucleotides match TRBD1. The CDR3 loop spans 14 amino acids. Germline lookup yields CDR1 SGHTA and CDR2 FQGNSA. Losses at the gene ends were 6 bases for V and 9 bases for J; bases not matched to a gene: 7. CDR3: CASSQDRVSSPLHF. The CDR3 region has the DNA TGTGCCAGCAGTCAGGACAGGGTCAGTTCACCCCTCCACTTT.

The chain uses TRBV7-6 and TRBJ2-2; the match to TRBD2 covers 8 bases. The CDR3 runs 15 residues. With V trimmed by 5 bases and J by 8 bases, 10 bases remained unmatched. The germline CDR1 and CDR2 sequences are SGHVS and FNYEAQ. This chain's CDR3 is CASSPTSGLVGELFF. DNA for the CDR3: TGTGCCAGCAGCCCCACTAGCGGACTAGTGGGGGAGCTGTTTTTT.

This chain uses TRBV28 with TRBJ1-6; D not certain. The CDR3 contains 16 residues. Trimming left V 3 bases short and J 2 bases short, with 11 bases between. Germline-derived CDR1 and CDR2 are MDHEN and SYDVKM. CDR3: CASSFEGRAYNSPLHF. CDR3 in DNA: TGTGCCAGCAGTTTTGAGGGAAGGGCCTATAATTCACCCCTCCACTTT.

The J gene is TRBJ2-7, the V gene TRBV2; the D gene could be TRBD1 or TRBD2 (5 bases each). Germline assignment: CDR1 SNHLY and CDR2 FYNNEI. Trimming shortened V by 6 bases and J by 6 bases, and 9 bases separated the two germline ends. The CDR3 loop spans 11 amino acids. The CDR3 region has the DNA TGTGCCAGCAGGGATGGGGGCGAGCAGTACTTC. Amino acid sequence: CASRDGGEQYF. The full variable domain, rest sourced from reference TRBV2 and TRBJ2-7, is EPEVTQTPSHQVTQMGQEVILRCVPISNHLYFYWYRQILGQKVEFLVSFYNNEISEKSEIFDDQFSVERPDGSNFTLKIRSTKLEDSAMYFCASRDGGEQYFGPGTRLTVT.

The chain has TRBV25-1 and TRBJ1-1; the D gene is possibly TRBD1 (5 bases). This CDR3 spans 15 amino acids. V was shortened by 8 bases and J by 4 bases, with 20 bases between the two germline ends. In germline, CDR1 is MGHDK, CDR2 SYGVNS. CDR3 in DNA: TGTGCCAGCCATGCGGGCGGGGGAGGAATCACTGAAGCTTTCTTT. Its translation: CASHAGGGGITEAFF.

The V and J genes are TRBV6-6 and TRBJ1-5; 10 positions agree with TRBD1. The CDR3 covers 15 residues. From germline, CDR1 is MNHNY and CDR2 SVGAGI (reference sequence). Losses at the gene ends were 6 bases for V and 4 bases for J; bases not matched to a gene: 6. The CDR3 protein is CASRPPGQGNQPQHF. CDR3 coding DNA: TGTGCCAGCAGGCCCCCGGGACAGGGGAATCAGCCCCAGCATTTT.

The chain has TRBV7-9 and TRBJ2-5; TRBD1 aligns across 7 bases. Trimming removed 4 bases from V and 5 bases from J; junction bases left unmatched: 4. Per germline, CDR1 SEHNR and CDR2 FQNEAQ (reference sequence). This CDR3 spans 13 amino acids. CDR3 nucleotide sequence: TGTGCCAGCAGCTCACAGGGGTATGAGACCCAGTACTTC. It codes for CASSSQGYETQYF.

CDR3 DNA sequence: TGTGCCAGCAGTTTGGCGGGACAGGTGAACACTGAAGCTTTCTTT. Residues: CASSLAGQVNTEAFF. This chain joins TRBV28 and TRBJ1-1; the match to TRBD1 covers 8 bases. The length of the CDR3 is 15 residues. J gave up 0 bases and V 3 bases, and 3 bases lay outside the gene matches. Germline-derived CDR1 and CDR2 are MDHEN and SYDVKM.

This rearrangement joins TRBV27 to TRBJ2-4; TRBD1 matches at 10 bases. With V trimmed by 4 bases and J by 1 base, 13 bases remained unmatched. The CDR3 is 19 amino acids. Germline V gene data show CDR1 as MNHEY and CDR2 as SMNVEV (reference sequence). The CDR3 sequence: CASSSLTAPGQGAKNIQYF. Here the CDR3 DNA reads TGTGCCAGCAGTTCGCTTACAGCTCCGGGACAGGGGGCCAAAAACATTCAGTACTTC.